These 17 T cell receptor beta chains came from one sample sequenced in a study of human versus mouse CDR3 diversity and MHC coevolution. Assay used: immunoSEQ multiplex PCR; TCRdb lists only in-frame clones, some missing. In the table there are 50,000 to 70,000 clones, over 90% of which are singletons. The sequencing input was naive CD4+ T cells from blood. Documented subset: CD45RO-negative CD62L-positive naive CD4 T cells. The receptors were sampled from a person aged 55 to 70 in good health.

This chain joins TRBV25-1 and TRBJ2-1; the D gene is possibly TRBD2 (6 bases). The CDR3 covers 14 residues. Germline V CDR1 and CDR2: MGHDK, SYGVNS. V gave up 5 bases and J gave up 4 bases, with 12 bases separating them. CDR3 amino acids: CASSHREPYNEQFF. CDR3 in DNA: TGTGCCAGCAGTCATCGGGAGCCGTACAATGAGCAGTTCTTC.

This clone was detected once. The V and J genes are TRBV5-1 and TRBJ1-4; TRBD1 aligns across 8 bases. The germline CDR1 and CDR2 sequences are SGHRS and YFSETQ. The CDR3 is made up of 17 amino acids. The V gene end was trimmed by 4 bases and the J gene end by 5 bases; junction bases not matched to a gene: 13. The CDR3 loop is CASSLGDRGGSNEKLFF. Here the CDR3 DNA reads TGCGCCAGCAGCCTCGGTGACAGGGGTGGAAGCAATGAAAAACTGTTTTTT. Complete variable domain (other parts from reference TRBV5-1 and TRBJ1-4): KAGVTQTPRYLIKTRGQQVTLSCSPISGHRSVSWYQQTPGQGLQFLFEYFSETQRNKGNFPGRFSGRQFSNSRSEMNVSTLELGDSALYLCASSLGDRGGSNEKLFFGSGTQLSVL.

The chain carries TRBV4-1 and TRBJ1-5, with TRBD1 as a possible D gene (6 bases). Trimming took off 0 bases at V and 9 bases at J, with 15 bases between the two ends. The CDR3 spans 15 residues. CDR1 is MGHRA, CDR2 YSYEKL, per germline. This CDR3 reads CASSQENLGGVPQHF. CDR3 nucleotide sequence: TGCGCCAGCAGCCAAGAGAACCTAGGGGGGGTGCCCCAGCATTTT.

The V gene is TRBV6-5, the J gene TRBJ2-7; 9 positions agree with TRBD2. The CDR3 sequence is 14 residues long. V was pared by 5 bases and J by 1 base, with 3 bases of the junction left unmatched. The germline CDR1 and CDR2 sequences are MNHEY and SVGAGI. CDR3 nucleotides: TGTGCCAGCAGTGGGACTAGCTCATCCTACGAGCAGTACTTC. It codes for CASSGTSSSYEQYF.

This clone was found once. The rearrangement uses TRBV11-2 and TRBJ2-7, with D perhaps TRBD2 (6 bases). Trimming took off 5 bases at V and 1 base at J, with 12 bases between the two ends. This CDR3 contains 14 residues. CDR1 is SGHAT and CDR2 is FQNNGV in the germline V gene. CDR3 DNA sequence: TGTGCCAGCAGCCCGGACTACCTATCCTACGAGCAGTACTTC. Translated: CASSPDYLSYEQYF.

The V and J genes are TRBV30 and TRBJ1-4, with TRBD1 identical over 9 bases. Germline V gives CDR1 GTSNPN, CDR2 SVGIG (reference sequence). CDR3 length: 15 residues. The ends lost 8 bases at V and 8 bases at J; junction bases unmatched: 15. CDR3 in DNA: TGTGCCCTTACCCGGGACAGGGTCGGGCAGGAAAAACTGTTTTTT. Amino acids: CALTRDRVGQEKLFF.

The chain employs TRBV7-8 and TRBJ2-7; D gene ambiguous. Germline CDR1 and CDR2: SGHVS and FQNEAQ. V was shortened by 2 bases and J by 3 bases, with 14 bases between the two germline ends. The CDR3 is made up of 15 amino acids. The CDR3 sequence is CASSLRGPPNYEQYF. The DNA of the CDR3 is TGTGCCAGCAGCTTACGTGGGCCCCCAAACTACGAGCAGTACTTC.

This sequence joins TRBV27 and TRBJ2-1; TRBD2 agrees at 13 bases. The CDR3 has 19 amino acids. Trimming cost V 1 base and J 6 bases; bases outside gene matches: 12. Germline lookup yields CDR1 MNHEY and CDR2 SMNVEV (reference sequence). The CDR3 bases are TGTGCCAGCAGTTTATACTTGGGCAGGACTAGCGGGAGTGTCAATGAGCAGTTCTTC. Its protein product is CASSLYLGRTSGSVNEQFF.

The V call is TRBV6-5, the J call TRBJ2-7; the D gene is possibly TRBD2 (5 bases). CDR1 MNHEY and CDR2 SVGAGI come from the germline V gene. The ends were cut back, 2 bases at V and 3 bases at J, with 8 bases in the middle. The CDR3 is 13 residues long. CDR3 protein: CASSYSRGYEQYF. The DNA for the CDR3 is TGTGCCAGCAGTTACAGTCGGGGCTACGAGCAGTACTTC.

V and J are TRBV2 and TRBJ2-3, with D perhaps TRBD1 (6 bases). The CDR3 loop spans 13 amino acids. Germline V lookup: CDR1 SNHLY, CDR2 FYNNEI. Deletions cut 3 bases from V and 3 bases from J, with 7 bases between. The CDR3 here is CASSDRGTDTQYF. As DNA, the CDR3 is TGTGCCAGCAGTGACAGGGGAACAGATACGCAGTATTTT.

The rearrangement uses TRBV7-3 and TRBJ1-1; D might be TRBD1 (5 bases). V gave up 1 base and J gave up 8 bases, with 14 bases separating them. Per germline, CDR1 SGHTA and CDR2 FQGTGA. This CDR3 is built from 14 residues. The CDR3 DNA follows: TGTGCCAGCAGCTTAAGTCTCCAGGGTGGCGAAGCTTTCTTT. Translated: CASSLSLQGGEAFF.

This chain uses TRBV5-1 with TRBJ2-7; 15 nucleotides align to TRBD2. Germline-derived CDR1 and CDR2 are SGHRS and YFSETQ. Germline trimming cut 4 bases from V and 4 bases from J; bases unmatched to any gene: 6. The CDR3 has 16 amino acids. This chain's CDR3 is CASSPRTSGRDYEQYF. CDR3 coding DNA: TGCGCCAGCAGCCCCCGGACTAGCGGGAGGGATTACGAGCAGTACTTC.

The genes are TRBV7-9 and TRBJ2-1; 10 nucleotides match TRBD2. Germline V gene data show CDR1 as SEHNR and CDR2 as FQNEAQ (reference sequence). The junction had 7 bases not matched to a gene; V was cut back by 4 bases and J by 13 bases. This CDR3 is built from 13 residues. The CDR3 DNA sequence: TGTGCCAGCAGCTGGACTAGCGGCCAAGCCCAGTTCTTC. It specifies CASSWTSGQAQFF. The full variable domain, its missing parts supplied by reference TRBV7-9 and TRBJ2-1, is DTGVSQNPRHKITKRGQNVTFRCDPISEHNRLYWYRQTLGQGPEFLTYFQNEAQLEKSRLLSDRFSAERPKGSFSTLEIQRTEQGDSAMYLCASSWTSGQAQFFGPGTRLTVL.

The chain is built from TRBV19 and TRBJ2-3; TRBD1 might be the D (7 bases). Germline V gives CDR1 LNHDA, CDR2 SQIVND (reference sequence). The CDR3 contains 17 residues. V was cut by 5 bases and J by 1 base, with 19 bases left in between. The DNA for the CDR3 is TGTGCCAGTAGTCCGGAGGGGGCTAGACTCGGCACAGATACGCAGTATTTT. This sequence encodes CASSPEGARLGTDTQYF.

This chain uses TRBV7-3 with TRBJ2-3; 9 bases fit TRBD1. Germline assignment: CDR1 SGHTA and CDR2 FQGTGA. The CDR3 has 16 residues. The V and J ends lost 5 bases and 1 base, in that order; junction bases with no gene match: 7. The CDR3 nucleotides read TGTGCCAGCAGCCGACAGGGGGGGATTGGCACAGATACGCAGTATTTT. Amino acids: CASSRQGGIGTDTQYF.

The table lists this clone with a few counts. V and J are TRBV28 and TRBJ1-1; a possible D gene is TRBD1 (6 bases). The germline V gene encodes CDR1 MDHEN and CDR2 SYDVKM. CDR3 size: 14 residues. The V gene lost 6 bases and the J gene lost 2 bases, with 13 bases spanning the gap. CDR3 amino acids: CASRLLRGNTEAFF. In nucleotides, the CDR3 is TGTGCCAGCAGACTCCTCAGGGGAAACACTGAAGCTTTCTTT. The whole variable domain, filled in from reference TRBV28 and TRBJ1-1, reads DVKVTQSSRYLVKRTGEKVFLECVQDMDHENMFWYRQDPGLGLRLIYFSYDVKMKEKGDIPEGYSVSREKKERFSLILESASTNQTSMYLCASRLLRGNTEAFFGQGTRLTVV.

Note on this clone: Additional DNA sequences in this sample encode the identical CDR3. The genes are TRBV5-1 and TRBJ2-5; the D gene is possibly TRBD1 (6 bases). Germline V gene data show CDR1 as SGHRS and CDR2 as YFSETQ. The CDR3 totals 13 residues. V lost 1 base, J lost 2 bases, and 6 bases lay in between. Here the CDR3 reads CASSLRGQETQYF. The CDR3 nucleotides read TGCGCCAGCAGCTTGAGGGGGCAAGAGACCCAGTACTTC.